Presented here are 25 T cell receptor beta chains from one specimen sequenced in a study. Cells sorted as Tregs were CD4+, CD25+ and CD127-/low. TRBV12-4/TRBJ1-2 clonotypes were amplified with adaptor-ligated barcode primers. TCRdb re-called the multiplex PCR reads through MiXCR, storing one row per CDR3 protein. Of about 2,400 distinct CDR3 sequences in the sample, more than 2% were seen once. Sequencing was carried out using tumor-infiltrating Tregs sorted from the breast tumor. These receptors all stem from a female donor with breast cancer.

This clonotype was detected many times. The CDR3 loop is CASSLARDINNYGYTF. CDR3 nucleotides: TGTGCCAGCAGTTTAGCGAGGGACATTAATAACTATGGCTACACCTTC. This chain connects TRBV12-3 or TRBV12-4 to TRBJ1-2, with a tentative D call TRBD1 (6 bases). The length of the CDR3 is 16 residues. The V and J ends lost 0 bases and 1 base respectively, with 12 bases between them.

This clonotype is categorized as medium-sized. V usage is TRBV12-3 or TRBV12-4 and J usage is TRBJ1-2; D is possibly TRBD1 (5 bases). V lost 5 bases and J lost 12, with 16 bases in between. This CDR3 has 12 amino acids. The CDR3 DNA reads TGTGCCAGCAGTCTACTGGGAGGACAACACACCTTC. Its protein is CASSLLGGQHTF.

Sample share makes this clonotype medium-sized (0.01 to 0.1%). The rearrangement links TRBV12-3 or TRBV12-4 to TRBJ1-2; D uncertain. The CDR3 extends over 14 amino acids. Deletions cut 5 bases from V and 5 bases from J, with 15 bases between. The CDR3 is CASSELEGGYGYTF. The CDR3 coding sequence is TGTGCCAGCAGTGAGTTGGAGGGCGGGTATGGCTACACCTTC.

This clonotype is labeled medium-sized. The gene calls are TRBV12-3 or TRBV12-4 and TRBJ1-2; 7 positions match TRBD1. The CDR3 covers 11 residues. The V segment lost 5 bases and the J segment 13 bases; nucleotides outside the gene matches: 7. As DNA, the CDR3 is TGTGCCAGCAGTCTTGGGACAGCTCGCACCTTC. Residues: CASSLGTARTF.

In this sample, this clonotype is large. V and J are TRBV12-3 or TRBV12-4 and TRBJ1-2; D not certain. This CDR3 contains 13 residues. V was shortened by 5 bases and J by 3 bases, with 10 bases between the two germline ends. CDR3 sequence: CASSAQSYYGYTF. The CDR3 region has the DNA TGTGCCAGCAGTGCTCAGAGTTACTATGGCTACACCTTC.

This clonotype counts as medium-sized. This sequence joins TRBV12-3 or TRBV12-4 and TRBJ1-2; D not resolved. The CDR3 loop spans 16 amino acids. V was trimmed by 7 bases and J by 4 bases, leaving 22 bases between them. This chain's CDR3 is CASTRMDFDGGYGYTF. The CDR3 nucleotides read TGTGCCAGCACCCGAATGGACTTCGACGGCGGCTATGGCTACACCTTC.

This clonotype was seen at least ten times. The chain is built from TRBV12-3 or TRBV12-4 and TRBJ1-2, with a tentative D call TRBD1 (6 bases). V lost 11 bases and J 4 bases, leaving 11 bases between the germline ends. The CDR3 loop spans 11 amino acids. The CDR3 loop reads CAQGQTYGYTF. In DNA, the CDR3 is TGTGCCCAGGGACAAACCTATGGCTACACCTTC.

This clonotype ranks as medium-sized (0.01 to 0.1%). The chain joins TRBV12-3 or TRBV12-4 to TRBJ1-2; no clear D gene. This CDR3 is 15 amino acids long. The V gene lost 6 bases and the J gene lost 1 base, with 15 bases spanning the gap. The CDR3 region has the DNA TGTGCCAGCAGCTCCCGGGGAGGGTATAACTATGGCTACACCTTC. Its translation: CASSSRGGYNYGYTF.

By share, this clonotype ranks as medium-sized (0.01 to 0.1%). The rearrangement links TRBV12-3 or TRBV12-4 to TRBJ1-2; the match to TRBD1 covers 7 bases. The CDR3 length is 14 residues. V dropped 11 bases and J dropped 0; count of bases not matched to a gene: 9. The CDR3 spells CAVRPGTANYGYTF. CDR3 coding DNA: TGTGCCGTCCGACCCGGGACAGCTAACTATGGCTACACCTTC.

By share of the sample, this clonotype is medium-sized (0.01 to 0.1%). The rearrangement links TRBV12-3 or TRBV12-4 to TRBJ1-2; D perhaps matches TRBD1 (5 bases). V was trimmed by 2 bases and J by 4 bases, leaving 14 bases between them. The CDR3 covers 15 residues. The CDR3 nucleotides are TGTGCCAGCAGTTTAAAGAGGGGTGCCGTCTATGGCTACACCTTC. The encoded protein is CASSLKRGAVYGYTF.

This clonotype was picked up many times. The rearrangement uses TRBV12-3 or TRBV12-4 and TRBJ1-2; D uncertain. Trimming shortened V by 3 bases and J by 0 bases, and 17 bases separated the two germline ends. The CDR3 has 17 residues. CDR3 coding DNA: TGTGCCAGCAGTTTGATCCCCGAAAGAACCACTAACTATGGCTACACCTTC. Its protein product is CASSLIPERTTNYGYTF.

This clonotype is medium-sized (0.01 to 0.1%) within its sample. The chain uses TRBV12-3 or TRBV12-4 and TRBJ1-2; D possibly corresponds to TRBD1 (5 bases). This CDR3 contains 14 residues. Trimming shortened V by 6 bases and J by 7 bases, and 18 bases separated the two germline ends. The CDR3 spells CASSLRPWDSGYTF. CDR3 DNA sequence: TGTGCCAGCAGCCTTAGACCCTGGGACTCTGGCTACACCTTC.

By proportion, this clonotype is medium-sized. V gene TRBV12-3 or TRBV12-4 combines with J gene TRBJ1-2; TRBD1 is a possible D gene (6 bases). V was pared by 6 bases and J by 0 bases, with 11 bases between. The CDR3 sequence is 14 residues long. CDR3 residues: CASSRQEANYGYTF. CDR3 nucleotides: TGTGCCAGCAGCCGACAGGAGGCTAACTATGGCTACACCTTC.

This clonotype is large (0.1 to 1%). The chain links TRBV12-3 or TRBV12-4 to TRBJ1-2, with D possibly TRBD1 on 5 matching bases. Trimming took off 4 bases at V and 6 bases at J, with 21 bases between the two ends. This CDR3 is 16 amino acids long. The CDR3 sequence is CASSYGAWVGENGYTF. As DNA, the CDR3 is TGTGCCAGCAGTTATGGGGCGTGGGTAGGAGAAAATGGCTACACCTTC.

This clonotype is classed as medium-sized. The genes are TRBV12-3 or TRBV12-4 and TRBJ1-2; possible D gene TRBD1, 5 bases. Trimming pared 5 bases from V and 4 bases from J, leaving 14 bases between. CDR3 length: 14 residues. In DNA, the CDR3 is TGTGCCAGCAGTCGGGACCGCCTCGGCTATGGCTACACCTTC. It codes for CASSRDRLGYGYTF.

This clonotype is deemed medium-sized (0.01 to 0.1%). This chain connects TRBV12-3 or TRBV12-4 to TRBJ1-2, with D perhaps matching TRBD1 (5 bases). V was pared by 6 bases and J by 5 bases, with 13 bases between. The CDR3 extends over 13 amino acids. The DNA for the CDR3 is TGTGCCAGCAGCATCAGGGAGCTTTATGGCTACACCTTC. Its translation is CASSIRELYGYTF.

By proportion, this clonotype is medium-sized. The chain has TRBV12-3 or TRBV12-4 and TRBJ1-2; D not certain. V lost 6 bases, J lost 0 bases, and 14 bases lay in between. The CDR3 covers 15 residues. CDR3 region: CASSLGLYPNYGYTF. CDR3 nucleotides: TGTGCCAGCAGCCTAGGCCTTTACCCTAACTATGGCTACACCTTC.

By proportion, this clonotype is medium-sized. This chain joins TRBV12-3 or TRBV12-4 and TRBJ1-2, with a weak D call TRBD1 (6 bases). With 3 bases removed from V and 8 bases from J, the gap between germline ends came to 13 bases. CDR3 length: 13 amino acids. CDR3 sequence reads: CASSFPGAGGYTF. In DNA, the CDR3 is TGTGCCAGCAGTTTTCCAGGGGCGGGCGGCTACACCTTC.

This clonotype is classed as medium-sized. CDR3: CASSLVTGSYGYTF. The CDR3 DNA sequence: TGTGCCAGCAGTTTAGTAACAGGATCTTATGGCTACACCTTC. V is TRBV12-3 or TRBV12-4 and J is TRBJ1-2, with D possibly matching TRBD1 (5 bases). The CDR3 sequence is 14 residues long. Trimming removed 1 base at V and 5 bases at J, with 11 bases between.

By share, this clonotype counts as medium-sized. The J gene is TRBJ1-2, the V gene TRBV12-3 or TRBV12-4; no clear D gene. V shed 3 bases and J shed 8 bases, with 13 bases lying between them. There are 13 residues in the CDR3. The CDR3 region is CASSLSGFPGYTF. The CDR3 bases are TGTGCCAGCAGTTTGTCAGGTTTTCCGGGCTACACCTTC.

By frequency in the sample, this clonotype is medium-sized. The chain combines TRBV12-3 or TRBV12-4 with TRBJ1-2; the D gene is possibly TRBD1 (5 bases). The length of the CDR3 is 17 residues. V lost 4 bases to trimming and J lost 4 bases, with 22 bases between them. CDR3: CASSSMGTAEGFYGYTF. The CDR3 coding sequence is TGTGCCAGCAGTTCTATGGGGACCGCGGAGGGGTTCTATGGCTACACCTTC.

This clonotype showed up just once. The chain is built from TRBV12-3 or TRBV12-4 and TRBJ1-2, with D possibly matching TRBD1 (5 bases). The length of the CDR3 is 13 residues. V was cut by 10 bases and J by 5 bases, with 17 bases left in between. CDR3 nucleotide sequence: TGTGCCAACAGGCCCACAGGAGCATATGGCTACACCTTC. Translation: CANRPTGAYGYTF.

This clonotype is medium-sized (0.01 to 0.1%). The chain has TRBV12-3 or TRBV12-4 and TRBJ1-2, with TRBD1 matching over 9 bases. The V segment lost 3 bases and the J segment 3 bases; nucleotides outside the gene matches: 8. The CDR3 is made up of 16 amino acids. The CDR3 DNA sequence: TGTGCCAGCAGTTTGGCCCGGGACAGGGTGGACTATGGCTACACCTTC. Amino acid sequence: CASSLARDRVDYGYTF.

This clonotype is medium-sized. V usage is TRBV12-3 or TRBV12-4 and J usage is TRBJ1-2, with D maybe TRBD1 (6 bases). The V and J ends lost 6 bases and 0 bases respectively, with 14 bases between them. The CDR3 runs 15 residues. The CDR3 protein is CASSSRDTANYGYTF. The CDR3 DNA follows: TGTGCCAGCAGCTCTCGGGACACCGCTAACTATGGCTACACCTTC.

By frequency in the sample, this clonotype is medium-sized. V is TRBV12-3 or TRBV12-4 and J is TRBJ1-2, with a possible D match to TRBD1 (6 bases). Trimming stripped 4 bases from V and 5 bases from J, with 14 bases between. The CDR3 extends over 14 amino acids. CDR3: CASSSTGLGYGYTF. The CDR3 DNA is TGTGCCAGCAGTTCAACAGGGCTCGGTTATGGCTACACCTTC.